The source of this TCR beta chain is a study of control samples from healthy donors and cancer patients. The table came from immunoSEQ multiplex PCR; TCRdb's copy has only in-frame clones and leaves some out. Of about 79,000 clones listed, under 95% were seen once; the top ten hold 1.3%. The CDR3 totals 13 residues. V was shortened by 5 bases and J by 2 bases, with 9 bases between the two germline ends. CDR1 is KGHSH and CDR2 is LQKENI in the germline V gene. Sequenced input: PBMCs. This rearrangement joins TRBV18 to TRBJ1-1; the D is unclear. This TCR was sampled from a woman aged 40 to 55 with lung cancer. The CDR3 sequence is CASSSGPNTEAFF. The CDR3 DNA follows: TGTGCCAGCTCATCGGGCCCTAACACTGAAGCTTTCTTT.